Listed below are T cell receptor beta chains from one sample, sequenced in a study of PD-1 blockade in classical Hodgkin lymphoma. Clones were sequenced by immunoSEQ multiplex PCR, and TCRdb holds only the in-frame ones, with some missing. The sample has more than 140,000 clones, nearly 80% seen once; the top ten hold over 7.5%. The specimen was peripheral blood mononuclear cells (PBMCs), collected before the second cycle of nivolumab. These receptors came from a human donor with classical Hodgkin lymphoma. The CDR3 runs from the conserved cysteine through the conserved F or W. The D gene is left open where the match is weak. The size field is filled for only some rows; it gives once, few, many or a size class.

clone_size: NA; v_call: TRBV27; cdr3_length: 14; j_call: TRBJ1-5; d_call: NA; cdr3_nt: TGTGCCAGCAGTTTCCGTCGTGGCAATCAGCCCCAGCATTTT; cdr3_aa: CASSFRRGNQPQHF
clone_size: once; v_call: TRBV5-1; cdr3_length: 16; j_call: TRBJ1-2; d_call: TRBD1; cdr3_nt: TGCGCCAGCAGCCCCAACCCGGGACAGGGAAACTATGGCTACACCTTC; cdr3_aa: CASSPNPGQGNYGYTF
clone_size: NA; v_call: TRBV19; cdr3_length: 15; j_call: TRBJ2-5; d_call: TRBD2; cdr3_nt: TGTGCCAGTAGTATAGGGAGCGGGGGGGCCGAGTCCCAGTACTTC; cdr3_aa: CASSIGSGGAESQYF
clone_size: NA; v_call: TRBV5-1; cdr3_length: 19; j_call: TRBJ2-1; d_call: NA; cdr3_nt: TGCGCCAGCAGCCCGCTTTGGCCAGATTCGGGGAACGCCTACAATGAGCAGTTCTTC; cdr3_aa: CASSPLWPDSGNAYNEQFF
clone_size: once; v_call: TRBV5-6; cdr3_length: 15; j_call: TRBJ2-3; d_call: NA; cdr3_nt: TGTGCCAGCAGCTTGGGTGGGCAGGGCACAGATACGCAGTATTTT; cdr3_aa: CASSLGGQGTDTQYF
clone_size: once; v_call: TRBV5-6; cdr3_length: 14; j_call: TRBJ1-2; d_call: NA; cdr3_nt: TGTGCCAGCAGCTTGGGCCGGACAGTTTTTGGCTACACCTTC; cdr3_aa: CASSLGRTVFGYTF
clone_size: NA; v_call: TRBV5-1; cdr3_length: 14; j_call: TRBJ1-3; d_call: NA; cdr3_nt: TGCGCCAGCAGCTTGGCCACTTCTGGAAACACCATATATTTT; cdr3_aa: CASSLATSGNTIYF
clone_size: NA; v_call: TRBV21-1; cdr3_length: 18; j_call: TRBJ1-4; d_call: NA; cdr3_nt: TGTGCCAGCAGCACCCAGACTCCGGGACAGGTGTTTAATGAAAAACTGTTTTTT; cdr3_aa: CASSTQTPGQVFNEKLFF
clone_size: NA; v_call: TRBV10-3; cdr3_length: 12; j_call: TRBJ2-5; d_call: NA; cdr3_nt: TGTGCCATCAGTGACAGAGAAGAGACCCAGTACTTC; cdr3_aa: CAISDREETQYF
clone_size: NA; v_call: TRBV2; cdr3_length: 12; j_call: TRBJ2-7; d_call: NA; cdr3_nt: TGTGCCAGCGAGGCATACCCCTACGAGCAGTACTTC; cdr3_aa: CASEAYPYEQYF
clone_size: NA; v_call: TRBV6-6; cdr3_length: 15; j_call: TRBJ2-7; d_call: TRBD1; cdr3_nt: TGTGCCAGCAGTTACCCTTTCGGACAGGGCGACGAGCAGTACTTC; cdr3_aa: CASSYPFGQGDEQYF
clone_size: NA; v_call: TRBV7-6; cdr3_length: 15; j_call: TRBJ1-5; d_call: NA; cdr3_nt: TGTGCCAGCAGCTTAGGGCCCCGGGACATATGGCCCCAGCATTTT; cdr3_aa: CASSLGPRDIWPQHF
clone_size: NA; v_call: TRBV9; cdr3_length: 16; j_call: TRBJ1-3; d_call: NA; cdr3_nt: TGTGCCAGCAGCGTAAGGGCGAGGGGATTAGGAAACACCATATATTTT; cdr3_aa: CASSVRARGLGNTIYF
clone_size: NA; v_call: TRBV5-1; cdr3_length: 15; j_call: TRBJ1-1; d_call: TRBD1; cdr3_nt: TGCGCCAGCAGCTTGCGGGGACAGGAGAACACTGAAGCTTTCTTT; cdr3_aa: CASSLRGQENTEAFF
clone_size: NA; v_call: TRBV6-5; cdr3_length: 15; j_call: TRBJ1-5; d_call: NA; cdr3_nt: TGTGCCAGCAGTCTGGGACTCAGTAGCAATCAGCCCCAGCATTTT; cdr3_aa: CASSLGLSSNQPQHF
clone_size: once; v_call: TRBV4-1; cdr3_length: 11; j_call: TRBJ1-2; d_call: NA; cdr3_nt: TGCGCCAGCAGCCAATCTGGTGGCTACACCTTC; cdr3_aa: CASSQSGGYTF
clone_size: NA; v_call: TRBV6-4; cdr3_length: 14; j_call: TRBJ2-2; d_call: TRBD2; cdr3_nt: TGTGCCAGCAGTGAGCAGCGGGGGGTCGGGGAGCTGTTTTTT; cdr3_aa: CASSEQRGVGELFF
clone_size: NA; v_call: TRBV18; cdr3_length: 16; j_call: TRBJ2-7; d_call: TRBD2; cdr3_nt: TGTGCCAGCTCACCACTGAGCGGGGGAAGCGGGGACGAGCAGTACTTC; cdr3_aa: CASSPLSGGSGDEQYF
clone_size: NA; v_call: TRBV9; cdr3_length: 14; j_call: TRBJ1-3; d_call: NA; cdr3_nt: TGTGCCAGCAGCGCCCAGAGCTCTGGAAACACCATATATTTT; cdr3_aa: CASSAQSSGNTIYF
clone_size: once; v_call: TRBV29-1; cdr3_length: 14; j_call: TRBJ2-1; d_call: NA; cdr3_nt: TGCAGCGTTGGTATAGCGGTAGGATACAATGAGCAGTTCTTC; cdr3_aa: CSVGIAVGYNEQFF
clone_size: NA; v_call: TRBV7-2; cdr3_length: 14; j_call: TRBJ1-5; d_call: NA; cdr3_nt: TGTGCCAGCAGCTTCAGGCAGGGGAATCAGCCCCAGCATTTT; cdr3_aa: CASSFRQGNQPQHF
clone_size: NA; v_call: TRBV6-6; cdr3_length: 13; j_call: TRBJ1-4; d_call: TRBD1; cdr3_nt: TGTGCCAGCAGGACAGGGGGAAGTGAAAAACTGTTTTTT; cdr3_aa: CASRTGGSEKLFF
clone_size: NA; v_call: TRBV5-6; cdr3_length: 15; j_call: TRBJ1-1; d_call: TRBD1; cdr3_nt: TGTGCCAGCAGCAGGGACAGGGGAAGGGGCGCTGAAGCTTTCTTT; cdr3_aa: CASSRDRGRGAEAFF
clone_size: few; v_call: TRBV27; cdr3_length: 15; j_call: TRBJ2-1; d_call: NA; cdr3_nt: TGTGCCAGCAGTTTAAGGGAAAAGTCCTACAATGAGCAGTTCTTC; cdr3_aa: CASSLREKSYNEQFF
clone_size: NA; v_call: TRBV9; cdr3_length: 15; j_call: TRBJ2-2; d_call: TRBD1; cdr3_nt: TGTGCCAGCAGCGTGGGGACAGAGAACACCGGGGAGCTGTTTTTT; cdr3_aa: CASSVGTENTGELFF
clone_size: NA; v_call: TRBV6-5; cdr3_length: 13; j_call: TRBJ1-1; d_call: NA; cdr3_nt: TGTGCCAGCAGTTACATGGGAGACACTGAAGCTTTCTTT; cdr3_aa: CASSYMGDTEAFF
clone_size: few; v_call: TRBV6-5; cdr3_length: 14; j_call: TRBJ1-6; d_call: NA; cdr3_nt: TGTGCCAGCAGCAGGGTCCTTAGGGTCACACCCCTCCACTTT; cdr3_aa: CASSRVLRVTPLHF
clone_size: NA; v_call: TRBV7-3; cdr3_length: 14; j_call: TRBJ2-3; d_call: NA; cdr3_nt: TGTGCCAGCAGCCCCCACAGGGTCGCAGATACGCAGTATTTT; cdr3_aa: CASSPHRVADTQYF
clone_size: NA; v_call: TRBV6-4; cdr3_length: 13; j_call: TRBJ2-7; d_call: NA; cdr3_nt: TGTGCCAGCAGTGTAAGGCTAGCAGGCGAGCAGTACTTC; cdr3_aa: CASSVRLAGEQYF
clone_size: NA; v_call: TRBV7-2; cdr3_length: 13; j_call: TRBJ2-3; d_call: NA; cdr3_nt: TGTGCCAGCAGCTTAGTACCGGCTGATACGCAGTATTTT; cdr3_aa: CASSLVPADTQYF
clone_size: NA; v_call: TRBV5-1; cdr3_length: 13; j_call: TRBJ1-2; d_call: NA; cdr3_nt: TGCGCCAGCAGCCCACAGGAAAACTATGGCTACACCTTC; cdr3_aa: CASSPQENYGYTF
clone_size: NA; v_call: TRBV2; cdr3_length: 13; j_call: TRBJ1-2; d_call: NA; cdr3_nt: TGTGCCAGCAGGTACTTGGCAGGGGATGGCTACACCTTC; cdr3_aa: CASRYLAGDGYTF
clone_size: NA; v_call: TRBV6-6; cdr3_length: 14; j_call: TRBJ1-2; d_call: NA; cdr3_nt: TGTGCCAGCAAGGACTTCTCCTCCCCTTATGGCTACACCTTC; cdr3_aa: CASKDFSSPYGYTF
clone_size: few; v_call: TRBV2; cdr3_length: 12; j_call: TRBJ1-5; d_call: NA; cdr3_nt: TGTGCCAGCAGCAGATTAGGACAGCCCCAGCATTTT; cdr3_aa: CASSRLGQPQHF
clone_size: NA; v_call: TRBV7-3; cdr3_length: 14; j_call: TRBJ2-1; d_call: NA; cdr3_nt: TGTGCCAGCAGCCCCCCCGGGGATTACAATGAGCAGTTCTTC; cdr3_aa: CASSPPGDYNEQFF
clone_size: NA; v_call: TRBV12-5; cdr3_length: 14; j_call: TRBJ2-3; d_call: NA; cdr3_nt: TGTGCTAGTGGTTTGGGACCATCGGCAGATACGCAGTATTTT; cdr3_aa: CASGLGPSADTQYF
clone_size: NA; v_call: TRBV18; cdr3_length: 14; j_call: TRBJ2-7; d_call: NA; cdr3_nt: TGTGCCAGCTCACCACCGGACGCGTCCTACGAGCAGTACTTC; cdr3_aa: CASSPPDASYEQYF
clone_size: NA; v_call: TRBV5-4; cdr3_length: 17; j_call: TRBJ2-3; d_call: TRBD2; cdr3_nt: TGTGCCAGCAGCTCAAAAGAAGCGGGGGCAACACCATATACGCAGTATTTT; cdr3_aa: CASSSKEAGATPYTQYF
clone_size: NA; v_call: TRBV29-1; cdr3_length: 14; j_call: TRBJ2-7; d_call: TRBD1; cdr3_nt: TGCAGCGTTGGGGGGGACAGGGAACCCTACGAGCAGTACTTC; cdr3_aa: CSVGGDREPYEQYF
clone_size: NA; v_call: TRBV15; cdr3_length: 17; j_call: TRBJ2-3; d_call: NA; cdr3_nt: TGTGCCACCAGCAGAGAGAGGGGCTGGAGGAGTGCAGATACGCAGTATTTT; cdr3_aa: CATSRERGWRSADTQYF
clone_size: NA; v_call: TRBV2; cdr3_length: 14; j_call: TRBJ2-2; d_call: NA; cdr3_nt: TGTGCCAGTAATAGTCCAACGAACACCGGGGAGCTGTTTTTT; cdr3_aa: CASNSPTNTGELFF
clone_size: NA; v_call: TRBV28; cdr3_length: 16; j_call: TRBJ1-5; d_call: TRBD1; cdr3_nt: TGTGCCAGCAGCTTACGAGGGGGGACAGGGGACCAGCCCCAGCATTTT; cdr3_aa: CASSLRGGTGDQPQHF